Below are 3 T cell receptor beta chains sequenced from a single sample in a study of shared clonotypes between healthy human individuals. Data came from immunoSEQ multiplex PCR; TCRdb stores just in-frame clones and leaves some out. The sample records around 2.5 million clones, under 95% being singletons. The sequenced material came from naive CD4+ T cells from PBMCs. Noted subset: CD45RA+ positively selected. All receptors come from a man between 18 and 29 years old in good health. Some clones in this sample may be carry-over from other donors' samples.

The chain links TRBV28 to TRBJ2-5, with D tentatively TRBD1 or TRBD2 (6 bases each). There are 15 residues in the CDR3. CDR1 is MDHEN, CDR2 SYDVKM, per germline. Trimming shortened V by 7 bases and J by 9 bases, and 24 bases separated the two germline ends. This chain's CDR3 is CASTSADGGTQAQYF. Written as DNA, the CDR3 is TGTGCCAGCACATCTGCGGACGGAGGGACACAGGCCCAGTACTTC. The variable domain in full, with the rest retrieved from reference TRBV28 and TRBJ2-5, is DVKVTQSSRYLVKRTGEKVFLECVQDMDHENMFWYRQDPGLGLRLIYFSYDVKMKEKGDIPEGYSVSREKKERFSLILESASTNQTSMYLCASTSADGGTQAQYFGPGTRLLVL.

This chain uses TRBV5-4 with TRBJ2-5; D gene uncertain. CDR1 and CDR2 (germline): SGHNT, YYREEE (reference sequence). The CDR3 length is 15 residues. Trimming pared 4 bases from V and 5 bases from J, leaving 18 bases between. The CDR3 reads CASSNTAWVSETQYF. As DNA, the CDR3 is TGTGCCAGCAGCAACACAGCTTGGGTCAGCGAGACCCAGTACTTC.

The gene calls are TRBV6-5 and TRBJ2-1, with 11 bases fitting TRBD2. With V trimmed by 2 bases and J by 9 bases, 6 bases remained unmatched. Germline V gene sequence: CDR1 MNHEY, CDR2 SVGAGI. The CDR3 consists of 15 residues. CDR3 loop: CASSYGSGRASEQFF. In nucleotides, the CDR3 is TGTGCCAGCAGTTACGGTAGCGGGAGGGCCTCTGAGCAGTTCTTC.